Each of the 20 T cell receptor beta chains below was sequenced from the same sample in a study of cytomegalovirus exposure and HLA in healthy donors. The primer mix had 60 Vbeta and 13 Jbeta primers. Repertoires were generated with immunoSEQ multiplex PCR, while TCRdb's copy carries only in-frame clones and drops some. The clone table shows fewer than 100,000 clones, with the ten largest holding under 1.5%. Sequencing input: PBMCs. These receptors were taken from a woman aged 55-70 years in good health and CMV-seronegative.

The gene calls are TRBV5-1 and TRBJ2-1, with 7 bases fitting TRBD2. The CDR3 loop spans 12 amino acids. Germline V lookup: CDR1 SGHRS, CDR2 YFSETQ. The J segment lost 7 bases and the V segment lost 4 bases, leaving 2 bases of the junction unmatched. The CDR3: CASSEGLNEQFF. As DNA, the CDR3 is TGCGCCAGCAGCGAGGGACTAAATGAGCAGTTCTTC.

The CDR3 reads CAISESQGTGELFF. In DNA, the CDR3 is TGTGCCATCAGTGAGTCGCAGGGGACCGGGGAGCTGTTTTTT. The rearrangement uses TRBV10-3 and TRBJ2-2; TRBD1 is a possible D gene (6 bases). This CDR3 has 14 amino acids. Germline V gene lookup returns CDR1 ENHRY and CDR2 SYGVKD. Trimming took 0 bases from V and 5 from J, leaving 7 bases between them.

The V call is TRBV5-6, the J call TRBJ1-5; D perhaps matches TRBD1 (6 bases). The CDR3 spans 14 residues. V was pared by 4 bases and J by 7 bases, with 15 bases between. Germline V CDR1 and CDR2: SGHDT, YYEEEE. The CDR3 reads CASSEQGGYQPQHF. The CDR3 DNA is TGTGCCAGCAGCGAACAGGGTGGGTACCAGCCCCAGCATTTT.

The chain is built from TRBV30 and TRBJ1-3; 8 positions agree with TRBD1. The CDR3 sequence is 14 residues long. The V gene end was trimmed by 5 bases and the J gene end by 0 bases; junction bases not matched to a gene: 3. Germline loops: CDR1 GTSNPN, CDR2 SVGIG (reference sequence). CDR3 protein: CAWGTGDSGNTIYF. CDR3 DNA sequence: TGTGCCTGGGGGACAGGTGACTCTGGAAACACCATATATTTT.

The CDR3 coding sequence is TGCAGCGTTGGGGGGGGACTAGCGGGAGCGGGGAATTTGGGTGAGCAGTTCTTC. It codes for CSVGGGLAGAGNLGEQFF. The chain has TRBV29-1 and TRBJ2-1; 14 nucleotides match TRBD2. CDR3 length: 18 amino acids. The germline V gene encodes CDR1 SQVTM and CDR2 ANQGSEA. J lost 9 bases, V lost 4 bases, and 17 bases had no gene match.

The chain carries TRBV29-1 and TRBJ2-1; 10 bases align to TRBD1. J lost 10 bases, V lost 6 bases, and 6 bases had no gene match. From germline, CDR1 is SQVTM and CDR2 ANQGSEA. CDR3 size: 12 residues. The CDR3 nucleotides read TGCAGCGTAGGGACAGGGGCGGGGGAGCAGTTCTTC. Encoded protein: CSVGTGAGEQFF.

V gene TRBV5-6 combines with J gene TRBJ2-3; 11 positions agree with TRBD1. With 4 bases clipped from V and 3 bases from J, the junction kept 4 bases outside the gene matches. The CDR3 sequence is 15 residues long. Germline V CDR1 and CDR2: SGHDT, YYEEEE. The CDR3 DNA sequence: TGTGCCAGCAGCCGGGACAGGGGGGTAACAGATACGCAGTATTTT. As protein: CASSRDRGVTDTQYF.

This chain connects TRBV19 to TRBJ2-1; D unclear. CDR3 size: 13 residues. Germline V lookup: CDR1 LNHDA, CDR2 SQIVND (reference sequence). Trimming shortened V by 3 bases and J by 6 bases, and 9 bases separated the two germline ends. CDR3 nucleotide sequence: TGTGCCAGTAGTATCACAGCAACCAATGAGCAGTTCTTC. It is translated as CASSITATNEQFF.

V is TRBV28 and J is TRBJ1-2; the D is unclear. The CDR3 runs 14 residues. Per the germline V gene, CDR1 is MDHEN and CDR2 is SYDVKM. V was clipped by 2 bases and J by 4 bases, with 11 bases between them. CDR3 loop: CASSLRYSGYGYTF. Here the CDR3 DNA reads TGTGCCAGCAGTTTAAGGTATAGCGGCTATGGCTACACCTTC.

The V and J genes are TRBV12-5 and TRBJ2-1; D might be TRBD2 (6 bases). The CDR3 consists of 15 residues. In germline, CDR1 is LGHNT, CDR2 FRNRAP. V was trimmed by 4 bases and J by 7 bases, leaving 17 bases between them. The CDR3 DNA sequence: TGTGCTAGTGGTTCCCCCCCGGGAGTGGGTAATGAGCAGTTCTTC. The encoded protein is CASGSPPGVGNEQFF.

The CDR3 coding sequence is TGTGCCAGCAGTGAACTAGCTAGCTGGGCATCTTTCGAAGAGACCCAGTACTTC. This gives the protein CASSELASWASFEETQYF. The rearrangement uses TRBV25-1 and TRBJ2-5; tentatively, D is TRBD2 (5 bases). CDR1 is MGHDK, CDR2 SYGVNS, per germline. The V gene lost 2 bases and the J gene lost 3 bases, with 22 bases spanning the gap. The CDR3 is made up of 18 amino acids.

Of note for this clone: Other nucleotide sequences in the sample specify the same CDR3. The rearrangement links TRBV12-5 to TRBJ1-1; TRBD1 matches at 7 bases. CDR3 length: 12 residues. Germline CDR1 and CDR2: LGHNT and FRNRAP. Germline trimming cut 6 bases from V and 11 bases from J; bases unmatched to any gene: 9. The CDR3 bases are TGTGCTAGTGGGCCGTGGACAGGTGAGGCTTTCTTT. Amino acids: CASGPWTGEAFF.

The V gene is TRBV5-1, the J gene TRBJ2-7, with TRBD2 matching over 13 bases. The ends lost 5 bases at V and 5 bases at J; junction bases unmatched: 34. Germline CDR1 and CDR2: SGHRS and YFSETQ. This CDR3 region has 24 residues. The CDR3 DNA sequence: TGCGCCAGCAGATCGGGACAGGGAAGTTGGGGGTGGACTAGCGGGAGTTCTAATTTCGACGAGCAGTACTTC. Translating it yields CASRSGQGSWGWTSGSSNFDEQYF. The full variable domain, completed using reference TRBV5-1 and TRBJ2-7, is KAGVTQTPRYLIKTRGQQVTLSCSPISGHRSVSWYQQTPGQGLQFLFEYFSETQRNKGNFPGRFSGRQFSNSRSEMNVSTLELGDSALYLCASRSGQGSWGWTSGSSNFDEQYFGPGTRLTVT.

The chain has TRBV12-5 and TRBJ2-7; D is unresolved. The CDR3 totals 14 residues. The germline V gene encodes CDR1 LGHNT and CDR2 FRNRAP. The germline V and J ends were trimmed by 2 bases and 4 bases, with 12 bases remaining between them. This CDR3 is CASGLTELGYEQYF. As DNA, the CDR3 is TGTGCTAGTGGTTTGACAGAGTTAGGTTACGAGCAGTACTTC.

The J gene is TRBJ1-1, the V gene TRBV10-3, with D unclear. This CDR3 has 15 amino acids. The germline V gene has CDR1 ENHRY and CDR2 SYGVKD. Trimming removed 10 bases at V and 1 base at J, with 19 bases between. Here the CDR3 DNA reads TGTGCCACCGGTTCGAACCCTGACAAGAACACTGAAGCTTTCTTT. It is translated as CATGSNPDKNTEAFF.

J is TRBJ2-3 and V is TRBV28; TRBD1 aligns across 7 bases. In germline, CDR1 is MDHEN, CDR2 SYDVKM. With 6 bases clipped from V and 1 base from J, the junction kept 4 bases outside the gene matches. The CDR3 loop spans 14 amino acids. DNA of the CDR3: TGTGCCAGCAGAGATCAGGGGGGCACAGATACGCAGTATTTT. Translated, it gives CASRDQGGTDTQYF.

The chain carries TRBV19 and TRBJ2-7, with D perhaps matching TRBD1 (5 bases). Germline CDR1 reads LNHDA; CDR2 reads SQIVND (reference sequence). This CDR3 has 15 amino acids. V was shortened by 3 bases and J by 3 bases, with 15 bases between the two germline ends. In DNA form, the CDR3 reads TGTGCCAGTAGTATGATATCGGACATGAGCTACGAGCAGTACTTC. Residues: CASSMISDMSYEQYF.

The CDR3 region is CASFVTGFTGELFF. DNA of the CDR3: TGTGCCAGCTTTGTTACAGGGTTCACCGGGGAGCTGTTTTTT. This rearrangement joins TRBV5-5 to TRBJ2-2; D might be TRBD1 (6 bases). From germline, CDR1 is SGHKS and CDR2 YYEKEE (reference sequence). This CDR3 is 14 amino acids long. V was shortened by 7 bases and J by 4 bases, with 14 bases between the two germline ends.

V usage is TRBV27 and J usage is TRBJ1-2; D is undetermined. The V end lost 5 bases, the J end lost 5 bases, and 24 bases lay between the germline ends. Germline loops: CDR1 MNHEY, CDR2 SMNVEV (reference sequence). This CDR3 spans 17 amino acids. This CDR3 reads CASSQKAVSRVSYGYTF. The CDR3 nucleotides read TGTGCCAGCAGTCAAAAAGCAGTCTCGAGGGTTTCGTATGGCTACACCTTC.

The chain recombines TRBV5-8 with TRBJ1-3; 9 bases agree with TRBD1. CDR1 is SGHTS and CDR2 is YDEGEE in the germline V gene. V shed 0 bases and J 3 bases; nucleotides not matched to a gene: 1. The CDR3 covers 15 residues. This CDR3 reads CASSLAGQGGNTIYF. CDR3 DNA sequence: TGTGCCAGCAGCTTGGCGGGACAGGGTGGAAACACCATATATTTT.